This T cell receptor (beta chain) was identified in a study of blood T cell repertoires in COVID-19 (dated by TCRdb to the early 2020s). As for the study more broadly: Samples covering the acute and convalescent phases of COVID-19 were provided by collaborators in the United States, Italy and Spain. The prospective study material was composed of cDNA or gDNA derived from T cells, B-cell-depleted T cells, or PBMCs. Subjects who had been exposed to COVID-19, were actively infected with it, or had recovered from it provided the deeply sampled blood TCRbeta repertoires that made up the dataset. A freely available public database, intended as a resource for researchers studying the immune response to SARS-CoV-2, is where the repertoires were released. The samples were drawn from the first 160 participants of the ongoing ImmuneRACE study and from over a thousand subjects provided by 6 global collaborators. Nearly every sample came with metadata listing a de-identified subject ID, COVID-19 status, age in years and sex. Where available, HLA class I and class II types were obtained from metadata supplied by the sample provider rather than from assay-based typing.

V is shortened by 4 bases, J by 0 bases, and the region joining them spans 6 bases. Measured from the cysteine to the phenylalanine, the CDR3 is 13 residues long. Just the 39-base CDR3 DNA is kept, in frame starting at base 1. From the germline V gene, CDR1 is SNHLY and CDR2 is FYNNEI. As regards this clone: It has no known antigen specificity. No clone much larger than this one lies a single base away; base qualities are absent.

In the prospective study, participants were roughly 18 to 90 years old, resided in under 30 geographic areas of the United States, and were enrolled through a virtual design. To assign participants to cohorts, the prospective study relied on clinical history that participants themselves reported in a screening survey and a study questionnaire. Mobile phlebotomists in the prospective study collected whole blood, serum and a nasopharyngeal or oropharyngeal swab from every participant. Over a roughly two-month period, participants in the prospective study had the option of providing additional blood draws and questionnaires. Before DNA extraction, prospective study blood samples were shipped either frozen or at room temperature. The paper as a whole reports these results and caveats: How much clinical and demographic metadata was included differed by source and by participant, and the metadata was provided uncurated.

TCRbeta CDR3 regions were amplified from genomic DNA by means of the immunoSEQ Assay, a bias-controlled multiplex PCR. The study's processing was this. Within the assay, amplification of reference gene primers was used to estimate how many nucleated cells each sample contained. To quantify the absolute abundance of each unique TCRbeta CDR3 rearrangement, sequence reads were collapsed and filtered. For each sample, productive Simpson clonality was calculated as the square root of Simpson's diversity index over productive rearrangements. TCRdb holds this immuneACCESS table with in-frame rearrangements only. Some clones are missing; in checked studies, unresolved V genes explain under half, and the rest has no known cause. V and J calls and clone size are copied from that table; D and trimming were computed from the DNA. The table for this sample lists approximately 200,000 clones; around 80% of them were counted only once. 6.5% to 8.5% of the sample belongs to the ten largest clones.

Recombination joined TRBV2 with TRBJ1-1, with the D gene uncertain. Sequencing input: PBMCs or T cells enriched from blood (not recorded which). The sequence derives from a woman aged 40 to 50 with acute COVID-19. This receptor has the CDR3 CASSAELNTEAFF. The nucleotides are TGTGCCAGCAGTGCTGAGCTGAACACTGAAGCTTTCTTT.